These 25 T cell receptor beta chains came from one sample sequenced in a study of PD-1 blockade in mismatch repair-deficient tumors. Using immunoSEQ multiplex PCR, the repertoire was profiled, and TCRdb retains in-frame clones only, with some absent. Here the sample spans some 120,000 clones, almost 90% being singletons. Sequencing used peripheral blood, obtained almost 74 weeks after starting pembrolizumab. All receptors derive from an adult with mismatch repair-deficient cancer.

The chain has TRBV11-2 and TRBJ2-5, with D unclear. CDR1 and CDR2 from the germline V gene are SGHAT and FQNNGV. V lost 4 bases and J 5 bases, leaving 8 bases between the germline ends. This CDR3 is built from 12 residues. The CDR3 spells CASSSVEETQYF. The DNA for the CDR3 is TGTGCCAGCAGCTCGGTGGAGGAGACCCAGTACTTC.

The CDR3 DNA is TGTGCCAGCAGCAGACCCGGGACACACTACGAGCAGTACTTC. It is translated as CASSRPGTHYEQYF. The chain recombines TRBV25-1 with TRBJ2-7; possibly TRBD1 for D (6 bases). The CDR3 is made up of 14 amino acids. CDR1 is MGHDK and CDR2 is SYGVNS in the germline V gene. The germline V and J ends were trimmed by 6 bases and 3 bases, with 15 bases remaining between them.

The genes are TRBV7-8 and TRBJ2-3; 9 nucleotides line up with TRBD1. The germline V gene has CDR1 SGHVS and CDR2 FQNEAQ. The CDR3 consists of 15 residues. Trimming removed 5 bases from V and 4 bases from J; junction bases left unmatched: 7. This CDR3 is CASSQQGAAADTQYF. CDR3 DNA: TGTGCCAGCAGCCAACAGGGGGCGGCCGCAGATACGCAGTATTTT.

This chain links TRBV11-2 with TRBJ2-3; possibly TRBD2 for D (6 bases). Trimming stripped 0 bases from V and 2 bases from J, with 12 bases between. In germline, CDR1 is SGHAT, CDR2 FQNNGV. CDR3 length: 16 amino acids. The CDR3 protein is CASSLDLTSYTDTQYF. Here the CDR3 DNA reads TGTGCCAGCAGCTTAGATCTAACTAGCTACACAGATACGCAGTATTTT. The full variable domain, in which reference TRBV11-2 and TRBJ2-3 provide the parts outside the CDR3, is EAGVAQSPRYKIIEKRQSVAFWCNPISGHATLYWYQQILGQGPKLLIQFQNNGVVDDSQLPKDRFSAERLKGVDSTLKIQPAKLEDSAVYLCASSLDLTSYTDTQYFGPGTRLTVL.

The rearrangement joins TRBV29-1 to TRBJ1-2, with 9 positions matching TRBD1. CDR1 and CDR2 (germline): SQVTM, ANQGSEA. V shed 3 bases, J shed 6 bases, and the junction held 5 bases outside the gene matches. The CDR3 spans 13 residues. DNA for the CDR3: TGCAGCGTTGATACAGGGGGCAACGATGGCTACACCTTC. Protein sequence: CSVDTGGNDGYTF.

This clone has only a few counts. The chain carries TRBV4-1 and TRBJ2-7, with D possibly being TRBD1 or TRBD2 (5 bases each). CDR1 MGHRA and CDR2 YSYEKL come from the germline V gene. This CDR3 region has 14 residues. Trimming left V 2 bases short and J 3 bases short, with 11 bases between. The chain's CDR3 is CASSQTRDHYEQYF. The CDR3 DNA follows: TGCGCCAGCAGCCAAACCAGGGACCACTACGAGCAGTACTTC.

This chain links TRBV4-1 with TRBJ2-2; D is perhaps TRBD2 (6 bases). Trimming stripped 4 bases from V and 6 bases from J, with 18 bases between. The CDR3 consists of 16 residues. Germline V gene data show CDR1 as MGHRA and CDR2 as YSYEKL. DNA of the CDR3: TGCGCCAGCAGCCCGGATGGGGGGACGATGGCCGGGGAGCTGTTTTTT. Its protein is CASSPDGGTMAGELFF.

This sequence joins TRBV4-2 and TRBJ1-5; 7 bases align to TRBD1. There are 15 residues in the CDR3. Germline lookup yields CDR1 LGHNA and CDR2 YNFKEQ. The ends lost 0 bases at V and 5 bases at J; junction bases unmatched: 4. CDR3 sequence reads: CASSQDTGQHQPQHF. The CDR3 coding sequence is TGTGCCAGCAGCCAAGATACGGGACAGCATCAGCCCCAGCATTTT.

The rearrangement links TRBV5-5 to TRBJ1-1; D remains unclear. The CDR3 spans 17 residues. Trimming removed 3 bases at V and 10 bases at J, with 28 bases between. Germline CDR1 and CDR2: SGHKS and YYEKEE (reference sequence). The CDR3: CASSYYSMSRSLQVAFF. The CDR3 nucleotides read TGTGCCAGCAGCTATTACAGCATGTCTAGGAGCCTCCAGGTAGCTTTCTTT.

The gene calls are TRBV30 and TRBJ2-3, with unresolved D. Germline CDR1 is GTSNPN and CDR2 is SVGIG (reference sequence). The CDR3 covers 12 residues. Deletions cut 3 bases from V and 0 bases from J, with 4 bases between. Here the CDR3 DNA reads TGTGCCTGGAGGTCTAGCACAGATACGCAGTATTTT. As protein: CAWRSSTDTQYF.

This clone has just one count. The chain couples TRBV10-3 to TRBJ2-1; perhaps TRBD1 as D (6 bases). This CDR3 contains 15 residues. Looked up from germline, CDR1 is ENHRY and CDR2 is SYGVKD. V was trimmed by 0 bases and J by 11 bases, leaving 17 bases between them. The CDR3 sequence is CAISESTIGTRKQFF. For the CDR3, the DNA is TGTGCCATCAGTGAGTCGACAATAGGGACAAGGAAGCAGTTCTTC.

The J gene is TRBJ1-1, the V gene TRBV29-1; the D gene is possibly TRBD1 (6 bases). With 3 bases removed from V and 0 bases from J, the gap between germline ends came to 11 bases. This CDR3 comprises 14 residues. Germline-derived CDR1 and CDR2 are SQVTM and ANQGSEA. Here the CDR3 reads CSVESTGLNTEAFF. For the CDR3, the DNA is TGCAGCGTTGAGAGTACAGGGTTGAACACTGAAGCTTTCTTT.

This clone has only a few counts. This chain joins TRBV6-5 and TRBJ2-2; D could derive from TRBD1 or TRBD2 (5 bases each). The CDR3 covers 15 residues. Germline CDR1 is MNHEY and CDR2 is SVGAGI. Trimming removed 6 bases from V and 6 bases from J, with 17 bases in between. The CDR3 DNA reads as TGTGCCAGCAGACCGGGACCACATAGGTCCGGGGAGCTGTTTTTT. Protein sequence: CASRPGPHRSGELFF.

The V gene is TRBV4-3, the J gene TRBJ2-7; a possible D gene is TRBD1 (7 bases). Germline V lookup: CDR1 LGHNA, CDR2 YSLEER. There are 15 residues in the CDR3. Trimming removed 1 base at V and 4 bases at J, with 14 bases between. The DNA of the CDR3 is TGCGCCAGCAGCCAAGGGCGGGACAGCATTTACGAGCAGTACTTC. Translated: CASSQGRDSIYEQYF.

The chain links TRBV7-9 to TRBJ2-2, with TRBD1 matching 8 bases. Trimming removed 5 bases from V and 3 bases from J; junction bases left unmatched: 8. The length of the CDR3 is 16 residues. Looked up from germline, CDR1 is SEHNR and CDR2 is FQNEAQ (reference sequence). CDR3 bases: TGTGCCAGCAGCCCAGGACAGGGAAGTTACACCGGGGAGCTGTTTTTT. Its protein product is CASSPGQGSYTGELFF.

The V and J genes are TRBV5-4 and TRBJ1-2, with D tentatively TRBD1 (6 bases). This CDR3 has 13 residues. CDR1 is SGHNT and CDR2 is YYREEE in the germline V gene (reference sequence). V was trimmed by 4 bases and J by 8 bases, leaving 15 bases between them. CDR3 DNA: TGTGCCAGCAGCACCGACAGGAGGGGAGGCTACACCTTC. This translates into CASSTDRRGGYTF.

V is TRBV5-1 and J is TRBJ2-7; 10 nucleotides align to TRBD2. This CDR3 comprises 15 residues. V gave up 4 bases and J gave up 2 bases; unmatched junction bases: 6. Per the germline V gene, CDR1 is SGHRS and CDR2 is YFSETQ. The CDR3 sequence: CASSNSGRSTYEQYF. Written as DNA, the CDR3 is TGCGCCAGCAGCAATAGCGGGAGGTCAACCTACGAGCAGTACTTC.

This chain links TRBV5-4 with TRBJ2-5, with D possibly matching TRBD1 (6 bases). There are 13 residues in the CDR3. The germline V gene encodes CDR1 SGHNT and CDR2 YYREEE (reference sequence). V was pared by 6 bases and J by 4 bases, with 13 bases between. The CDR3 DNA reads TGTGCCAGCACCGCGGACAGACGAGAGACCCAGTACTTC. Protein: CASTADRRETQYF.

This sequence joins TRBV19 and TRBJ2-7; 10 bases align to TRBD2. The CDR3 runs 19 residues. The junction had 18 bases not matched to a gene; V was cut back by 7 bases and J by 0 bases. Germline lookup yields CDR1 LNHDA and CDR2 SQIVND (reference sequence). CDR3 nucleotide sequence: TGTGCCAGTACCGAAGAAGGGACTAGCGACAAGTTTAGCTCCTACGAGCAGTACTTC. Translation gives CASTEEGTSDKFSSYEQYF.

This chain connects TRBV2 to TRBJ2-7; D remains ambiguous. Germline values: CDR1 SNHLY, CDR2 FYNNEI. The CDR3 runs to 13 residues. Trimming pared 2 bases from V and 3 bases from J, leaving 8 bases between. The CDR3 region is CASSENPSYEQYF. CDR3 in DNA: TGTGCCAGCAGTGAAAACCCTAGCTACGAGCAGTACTTC.

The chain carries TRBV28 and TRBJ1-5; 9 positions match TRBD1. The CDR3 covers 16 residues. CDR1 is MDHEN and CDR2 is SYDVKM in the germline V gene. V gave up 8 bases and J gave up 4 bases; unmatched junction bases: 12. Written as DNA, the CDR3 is TGTGCCAGCGGATTCACCGGGACAGGGCGAAATCAGCCCCAGCATTTT. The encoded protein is CASGFTGTGRNQPQHF.

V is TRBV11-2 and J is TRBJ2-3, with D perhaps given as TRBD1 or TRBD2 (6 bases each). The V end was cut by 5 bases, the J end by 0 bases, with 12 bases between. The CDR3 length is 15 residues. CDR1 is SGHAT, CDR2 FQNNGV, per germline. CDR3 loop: CASSPGDSSTDTQYF. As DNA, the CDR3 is TGTGCCAGCAGCCCAGGGGACTCTAGCACAGATACGCAGTATTTT.

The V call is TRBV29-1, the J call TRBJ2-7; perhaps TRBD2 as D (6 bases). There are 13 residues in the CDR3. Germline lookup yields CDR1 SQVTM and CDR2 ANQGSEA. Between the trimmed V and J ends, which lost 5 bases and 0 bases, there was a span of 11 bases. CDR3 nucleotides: TGCAGCGTTCTTGGAGGGAGCTCCTACGAGCAGTACTTC. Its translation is CSVLGGSSYEQYF.

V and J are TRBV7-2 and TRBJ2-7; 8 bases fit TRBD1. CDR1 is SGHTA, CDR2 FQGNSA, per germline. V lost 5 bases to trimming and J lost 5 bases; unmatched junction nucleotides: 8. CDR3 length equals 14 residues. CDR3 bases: TGTGCCAGCAGCCGCGGACAGGGCAAGGACGAGCAGTACTTC. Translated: CASSRGQGKDEQYF.

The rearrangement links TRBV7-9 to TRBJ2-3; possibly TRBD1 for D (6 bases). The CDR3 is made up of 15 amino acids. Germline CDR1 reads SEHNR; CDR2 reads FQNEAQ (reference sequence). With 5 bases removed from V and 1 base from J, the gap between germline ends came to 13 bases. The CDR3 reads CASSTRAGGTDTQYF. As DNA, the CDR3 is TGTGCCAGCAGCACAAGGGCAGGGGGCACAGATACGCAGTATTTT. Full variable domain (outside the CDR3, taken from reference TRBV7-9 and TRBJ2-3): DTGVSQNPRHKITKRGQNVTFRCDPISEHNRLYWYRQTLGQGPEFLTYFQNEAQLEKSRLLSDRFSAERPKGSFSTLEIQRTEQGDSAMYLCASSTRAGGTDTQYFGPGTRLTVL.